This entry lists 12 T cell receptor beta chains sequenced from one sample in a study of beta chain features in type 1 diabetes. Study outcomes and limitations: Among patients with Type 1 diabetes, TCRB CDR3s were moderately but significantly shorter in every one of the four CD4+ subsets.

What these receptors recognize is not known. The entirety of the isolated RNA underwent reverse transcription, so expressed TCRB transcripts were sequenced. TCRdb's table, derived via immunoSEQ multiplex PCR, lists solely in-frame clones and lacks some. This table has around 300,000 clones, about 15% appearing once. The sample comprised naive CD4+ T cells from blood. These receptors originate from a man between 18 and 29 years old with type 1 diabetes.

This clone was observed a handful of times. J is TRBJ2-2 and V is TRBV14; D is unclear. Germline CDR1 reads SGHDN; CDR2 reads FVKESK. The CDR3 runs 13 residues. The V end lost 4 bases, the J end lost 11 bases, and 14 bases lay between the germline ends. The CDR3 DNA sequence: TGTGCCAGCAGCCCCCGCGGTCGAGCAGAGCTGTTTTTT. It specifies CASSPRGRAELFF.

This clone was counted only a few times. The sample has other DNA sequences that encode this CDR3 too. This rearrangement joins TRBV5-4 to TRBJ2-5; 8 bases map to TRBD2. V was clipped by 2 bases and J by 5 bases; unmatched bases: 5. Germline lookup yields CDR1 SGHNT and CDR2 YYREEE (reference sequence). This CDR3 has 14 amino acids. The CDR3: CASSLGLAGETQYF. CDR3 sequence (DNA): TGTGCCAGCAGCTTAGGGCTAGCGGGCGAGACCCAGTACTTC.

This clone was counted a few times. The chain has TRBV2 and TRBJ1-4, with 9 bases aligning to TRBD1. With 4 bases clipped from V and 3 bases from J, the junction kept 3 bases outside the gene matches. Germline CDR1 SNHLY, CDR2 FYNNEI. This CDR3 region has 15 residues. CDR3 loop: CASSGTGGPNEKLFF. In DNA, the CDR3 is TGTGCCAGCAGTGGCACAGGGGGCCCTAATGAAAAACTGTTTTTT.

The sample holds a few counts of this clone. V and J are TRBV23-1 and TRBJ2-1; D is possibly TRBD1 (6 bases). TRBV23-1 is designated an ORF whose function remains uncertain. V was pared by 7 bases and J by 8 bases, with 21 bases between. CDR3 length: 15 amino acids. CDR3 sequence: CASMTKRQGWDEQFF. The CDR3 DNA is TGCGCCAGCATGACGAAACGGCAGGGGTGGGATGAGCAGTTCTTC.

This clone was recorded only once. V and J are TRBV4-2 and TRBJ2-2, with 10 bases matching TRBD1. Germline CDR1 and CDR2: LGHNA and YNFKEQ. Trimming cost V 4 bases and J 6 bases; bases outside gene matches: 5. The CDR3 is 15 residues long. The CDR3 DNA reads TGTGCCAGCAGCCCGGGACAGGGGTCCGCCGGGGAGCTGTTTTTT. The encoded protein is CASSPGQGSAGELFF.

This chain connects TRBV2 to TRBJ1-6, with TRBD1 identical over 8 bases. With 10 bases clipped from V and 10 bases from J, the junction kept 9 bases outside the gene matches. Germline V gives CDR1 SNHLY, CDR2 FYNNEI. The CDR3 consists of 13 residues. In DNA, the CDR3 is TGTGCCACCGCGACAGGGGTCAGCTCACCCCTCCACTTT. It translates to CATATGVSSPLHF.

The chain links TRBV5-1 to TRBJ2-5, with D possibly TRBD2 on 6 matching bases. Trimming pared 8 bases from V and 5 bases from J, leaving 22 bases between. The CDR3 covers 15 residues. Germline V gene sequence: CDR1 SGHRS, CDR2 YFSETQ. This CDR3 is CASLLSTGARETQYF. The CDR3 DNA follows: TGCGCCAGTCTCCTATCGACGGGAGCCCGCGAGACCCAGTACTTC.

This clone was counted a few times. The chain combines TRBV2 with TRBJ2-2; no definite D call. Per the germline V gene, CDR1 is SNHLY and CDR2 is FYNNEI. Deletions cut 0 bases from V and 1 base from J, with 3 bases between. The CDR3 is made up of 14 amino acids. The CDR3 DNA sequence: TGTGCCAGCAGTGAAGCTCTGAACACCGGGGAGCTGTTTTTT. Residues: CASSEALNTGELFF.

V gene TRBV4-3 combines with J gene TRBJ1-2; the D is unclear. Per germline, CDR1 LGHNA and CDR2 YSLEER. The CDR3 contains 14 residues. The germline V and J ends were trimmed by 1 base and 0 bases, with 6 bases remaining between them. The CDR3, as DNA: TGCGCCAGCAGCCAAGTCTCCGCTAACTATGGCTACACCTTC. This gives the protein CASSQVSANYGYTF.

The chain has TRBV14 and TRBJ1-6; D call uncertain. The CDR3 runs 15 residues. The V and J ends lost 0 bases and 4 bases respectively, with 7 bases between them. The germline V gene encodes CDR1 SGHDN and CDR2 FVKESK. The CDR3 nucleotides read TGTGCCAGCAGCCAAGATTCGGGATATAATTCACCCCTCCACTTT. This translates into CASSQDSGYNSPLHF.

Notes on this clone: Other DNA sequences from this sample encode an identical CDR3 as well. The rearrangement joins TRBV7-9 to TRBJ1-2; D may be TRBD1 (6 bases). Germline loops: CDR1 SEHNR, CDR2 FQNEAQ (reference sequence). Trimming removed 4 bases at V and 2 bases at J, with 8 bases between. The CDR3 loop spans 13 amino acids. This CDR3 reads CASSSGQNYGYTF. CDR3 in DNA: TGTGCCAGCAGCTCTGGACAGAACTATGGCTACACCTTC.

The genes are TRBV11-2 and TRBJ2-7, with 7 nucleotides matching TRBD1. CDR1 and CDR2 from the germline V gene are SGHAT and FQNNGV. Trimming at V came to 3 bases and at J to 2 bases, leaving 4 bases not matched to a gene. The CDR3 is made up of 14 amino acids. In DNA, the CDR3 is TGTGCCAGCAGCTTCAGTCAGGGGGCCTACGAGCAGTACTTC. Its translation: CASSFSQGAYEQYF.